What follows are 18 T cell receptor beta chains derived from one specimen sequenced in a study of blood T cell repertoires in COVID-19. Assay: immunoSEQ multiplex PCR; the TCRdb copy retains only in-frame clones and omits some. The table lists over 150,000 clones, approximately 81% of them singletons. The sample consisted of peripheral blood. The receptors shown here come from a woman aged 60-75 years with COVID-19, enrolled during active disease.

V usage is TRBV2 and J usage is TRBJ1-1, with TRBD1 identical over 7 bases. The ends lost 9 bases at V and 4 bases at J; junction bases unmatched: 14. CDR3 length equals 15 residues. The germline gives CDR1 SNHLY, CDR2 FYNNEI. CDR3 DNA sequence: TGTGCCAGTCTCGGAGTCACTACAGGGGTCACTGAAGCTTTCTTT. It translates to CASLGVTTGVTEAFF.

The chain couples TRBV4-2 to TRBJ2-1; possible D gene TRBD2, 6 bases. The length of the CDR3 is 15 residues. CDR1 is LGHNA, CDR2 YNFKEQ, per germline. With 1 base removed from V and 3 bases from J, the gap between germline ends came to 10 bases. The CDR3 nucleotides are TGTGCCAGCAGCCAAGTCGGGACTGGCTACAATGAGCAGTTCTTC. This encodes CASSQVGTGYNEQFF.

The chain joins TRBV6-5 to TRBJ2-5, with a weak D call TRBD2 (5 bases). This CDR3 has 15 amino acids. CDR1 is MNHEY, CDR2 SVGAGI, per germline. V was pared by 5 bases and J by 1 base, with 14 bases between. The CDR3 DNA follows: TGTGCCAGCAGTCCTCAGCGGTCCCGCCAAGAGACCCAGTACTTC. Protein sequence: CASSPQRSRQETQYF.

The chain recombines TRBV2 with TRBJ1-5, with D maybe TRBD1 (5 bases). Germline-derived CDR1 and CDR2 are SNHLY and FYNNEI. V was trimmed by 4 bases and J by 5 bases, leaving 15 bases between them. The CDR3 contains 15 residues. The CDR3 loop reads CASSVSGGKDQPQHF. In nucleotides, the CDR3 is TGTGCCAGCAGTGTGTCTGGGGGGAAGGATCAGCCCCAGCATTTT.

CDR3 nucleotides: TGTGCCAGCAGCCAAGATGTCAGTTCCTACGAGCAGTACTTC. This sequence encodes CASSQDVSSYEQYF. The gene calls are TRBV14 and TRBJ2-7; D is unresolved. With 0 bases removed from V and 1 base from J, the gap between germline ends came to 7 bases. The CDR3 sequence is 14 residues long. Germline CDR1 is SGHDN and CDR2 is FVKESK.

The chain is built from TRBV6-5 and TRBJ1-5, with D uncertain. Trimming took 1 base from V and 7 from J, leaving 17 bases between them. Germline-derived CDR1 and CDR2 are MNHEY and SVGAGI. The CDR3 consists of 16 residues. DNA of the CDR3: TGTGCCAGCAGTTACTTACCCGGGGAGATAAAACAGCCCCAGCATTTT. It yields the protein CASSYLPGEIKQPQHF.

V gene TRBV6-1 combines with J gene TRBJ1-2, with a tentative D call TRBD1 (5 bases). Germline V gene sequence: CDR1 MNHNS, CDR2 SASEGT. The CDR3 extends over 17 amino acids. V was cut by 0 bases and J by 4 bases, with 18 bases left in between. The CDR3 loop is CASSEALRQGSSYGYTF. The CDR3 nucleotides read TGTGCCAGCAGTGAAGCGCTTCGGCAGGGCAGTAGCTATGGCTACACCTTC.

CDR3 in DNA: TGTGCCAGCAGTGACAGGGGGAATCAGCCCCAGCATTTT. This translates into CASSDRGNQPQHF. The rearrangement joins TRBV12-3 or TRBV12-4 to TRBJ1-5; 9 bases agree with TRBD1. The junction had 0 bases not matched to a gene; V was cut back by 5 bases and J by 4 bases. The length of the CDR3 is 13 residues.

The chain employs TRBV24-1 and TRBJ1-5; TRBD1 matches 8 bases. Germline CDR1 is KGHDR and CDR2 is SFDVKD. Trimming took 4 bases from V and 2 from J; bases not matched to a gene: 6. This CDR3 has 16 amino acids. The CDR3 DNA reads TGTGCCACCAGTGACTCGACAGGGGCTCGCAATCAGCCCCAGCATTTT. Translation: CATSDSTGARNQPQHF.

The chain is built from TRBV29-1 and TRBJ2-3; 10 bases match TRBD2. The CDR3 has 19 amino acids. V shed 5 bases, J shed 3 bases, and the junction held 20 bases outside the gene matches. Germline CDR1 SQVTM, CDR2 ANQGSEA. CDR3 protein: CSVQLPPISGRTKTDTQYF. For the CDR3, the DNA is TGCAGCGTTCAATTGCCCCCCATTAGCGGGAGGACTAAGACAGATACGCAGTATTTT.

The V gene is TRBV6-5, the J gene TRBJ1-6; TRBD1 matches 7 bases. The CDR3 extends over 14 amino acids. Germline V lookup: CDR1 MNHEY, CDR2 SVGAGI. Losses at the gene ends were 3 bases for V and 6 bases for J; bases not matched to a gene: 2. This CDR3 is CASSYRQGNSPLHF. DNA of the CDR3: TGTGCCAGCAGTTATCGACAGGGTAATTCACCCCTCCACTTT.

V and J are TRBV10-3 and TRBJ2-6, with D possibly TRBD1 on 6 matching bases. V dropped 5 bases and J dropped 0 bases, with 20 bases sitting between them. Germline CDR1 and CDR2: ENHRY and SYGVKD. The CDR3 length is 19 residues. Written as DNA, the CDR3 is TGTGCCATCAGTTTCCCCCGGGACGCGGACAGCTCTGGGGCCAACGTCCTGACTTTC. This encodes CAISFPRDADSSGANVLTF.

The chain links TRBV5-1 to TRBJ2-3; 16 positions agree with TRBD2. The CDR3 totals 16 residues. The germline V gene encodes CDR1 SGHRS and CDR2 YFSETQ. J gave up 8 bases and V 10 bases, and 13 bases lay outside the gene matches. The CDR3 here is CASLPGTSGRAGTQYF. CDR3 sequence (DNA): TGCGCCTCCCTCCCGGGGACTAGCGGGAGGGCGGGTACGCAGTATTTT.

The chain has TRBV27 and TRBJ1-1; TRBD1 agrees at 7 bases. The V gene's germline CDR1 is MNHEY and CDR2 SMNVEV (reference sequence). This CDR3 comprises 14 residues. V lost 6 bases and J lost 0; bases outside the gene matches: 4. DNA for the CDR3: TGTGCCAGCAGCCGGGGGACAGTGAACACTGAAGCTTTCTTT. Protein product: CASSRGTVNTEAFF.

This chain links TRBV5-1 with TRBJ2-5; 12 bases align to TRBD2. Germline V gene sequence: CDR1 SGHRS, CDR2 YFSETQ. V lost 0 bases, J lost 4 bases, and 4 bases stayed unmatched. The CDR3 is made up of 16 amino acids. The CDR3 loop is CASSLARTSGIETQYF. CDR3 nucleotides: TGCGCCAGCAGCTTGGCTCGGACTAGCGGGATAGAGACCCAGTACTTC.

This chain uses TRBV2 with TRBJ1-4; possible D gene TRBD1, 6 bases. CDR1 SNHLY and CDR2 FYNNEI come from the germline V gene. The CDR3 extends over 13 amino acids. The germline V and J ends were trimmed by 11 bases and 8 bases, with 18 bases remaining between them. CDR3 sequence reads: CASSGGRVEKLFF. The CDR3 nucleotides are TGTGCCTCTAGTGGGGGCCGGGTAGAAAAACTGTTTTTT.

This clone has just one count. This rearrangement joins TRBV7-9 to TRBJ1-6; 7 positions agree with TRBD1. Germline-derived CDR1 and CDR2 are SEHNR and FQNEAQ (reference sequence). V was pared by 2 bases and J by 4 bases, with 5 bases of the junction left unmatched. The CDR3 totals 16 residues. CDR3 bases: TGTGCCAGCAGCTTACAGGGGGTGTCGTATAATTCACCCCTCCACTTT. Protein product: CASSLQGVSYNSPLHF.

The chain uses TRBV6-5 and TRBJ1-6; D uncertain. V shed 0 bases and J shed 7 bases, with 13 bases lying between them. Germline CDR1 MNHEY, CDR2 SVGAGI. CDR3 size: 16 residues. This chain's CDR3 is CASSYSPRIGNSPLHF. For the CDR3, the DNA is TGTGCCAGCAGTTACTCGCCCAGGATAGGCAATTCACCCCTCCACTTT.